This note documents a single T cell receptor (beta chain) sequence. Its antigen is unidentified. The CDR3 totals 15 residues. V dropped 4 bases and J dropped 4; count of bases not matched to a gene: 3. The V gene's germline CDR1 is SNHLY and CDR2 FYNNEI. Some clones are missing from TCRdb's copy, which holds only in-frame ones; the method was immunoSEQ multiplex PCR. The sample records about 240,000 clones, about 80% being singletons. This sample is part of a study of Tregs in tolerant kidney transplant recipients. General study findings and limits: Expanding Tregs on activated donor B cells appeared to best identify donor-specific TCRbeta clones.

Material: CD4+ T cells from blood. The sequence was obtained from a human donor in good health. The chain joins TRBV2 to TRBJ2-2, with TRBD2 matching over 10 bases. CDR3 residues: CASSVAGGVTGELFF. In DNA, the CDR3 is TGTGCCAGCAGTGTAGCGGGAGGAGTCACCGGGGAGCTGTTTTTT.